These T cell receptor beta chains were read from a single sample in a study of Ad26.COV2.S vaccination and SARS-CoV-2 variants. Sequencing was performed with immunoSEQ multiplex PCR; in TCRdb, only in-frame clones are kept and a portion is missing. In the table there are some 640,000 clones, 89% of which are singletons. The source was peripheral blood, collected in a trial of Ad26.COV2.S vaccine versus placebo. These receptor sequences come from a person aged 18-60 years who received the Ad26.COV2.S COVID-19 vaccine or a placebo. The CDR3 runs from the conserved cysteine through the conserved F or W. The order of the fields is J gene, D gene, clone size, V gene, CDR3 DNA, CDR3 protein. The D gene is left open where the match is weak. Where a row states a size, it is once, few, many or the class of an expanded clone; other rows omit it.

J gene: TRBJ2-1
D gene: NA
clone size: NA
V gene: TRBV14
CDR3 DNA: TGTGCCAGCAGCCAAGTATATTCACCGGGACGGACCGACAATGAGCAGTTCTTC
CDR3 protein: CASSQVYSPGRTDNEQFF

J gene: TRBJ1-2
D gene: NA
clone size: NA
V gene: TRBV6-5
CDR3 DNA: TGTGCCAGCAGTTACTCTCGCGCCGATAATTATGGCTACACCTTC
CDR3 protein: CASSYSRADNYGYTF

J gene: TRBJ2-1
D gene: NA
clone size: NA
V gene: TRBV7-2
CDR3 DNA: TGTGCCAGCAGCTTAGATGGCCCTCTCGATGAGCAGTTCTTC
CDR3 protein: CASSLDGPLDEQFF

J gene: TRBJ2-2
D gene: NA
clone size: NA
V gene: TRBV5-1
CDR3 DNA: TGCGCCAGCAGCCTTCCCAGGAGCCCCGGGGAGCTGTTTTTT
CDR3 protein: CASSLPRSPGELFF

J gene: TRBJ2-4
D gene: NA
clone size: NA
V gene: TRBV21-1
CDR3 DNA: TGTGCCCCCTTAGCCAAAAACATTCAGTACTTC
CDR3 protein: CAPLAKNIQYF

J gene: TRBJ2-5
D gene: NA
clone size: NA
V gene: TRBV30
CDR3 DNA: TGTGCCTGGAGCGTTGCGGGGGCGCTCCAAGAGACCCAGTACTTC
CDR3 protein: CAWSVAGALQETQYF

J gene: TRBJ1-5
D gene: NA
clone size: NA
V gene: TRBV19
CDR3 DNA: TGTGCCAGTAGTGACCAGCATTATAGCAATCAGCCCCAGCATTTT
CDR3 protein: CASSDQHYSNQPQHF

J gene: TRBJ1-2
D gene: TRBD1
clone size: once
V gene: TRBV6-5
CDR3 DNA: TGTGCCAGCAGTCCGGGACAGGGGGCGCGGTATGGCTACACCTTC
CDR3 protein: CASSPGQGARYGYTF

J gene: TRBJ1-1
D gene: NA
clone size: NA
V gene: TRBV11-1
CDR3 DNA: TGTGCCAGCAGTCTGGGGGCTCGGAACACTGAAGCTTTCTTT
CDR3 protein: CASSLGARNTEAFF

J gene: TRBJ2-1
D gene: TRBD2
clone size: NA
V gene: TRBV28
CDR3 DNA: TGTGCCAGCAGTTTGGGAGCGGGAGGCTACTACAATGAGCAGTTCTTC
CDR3 protein: CASSLGAGGYYNEQFF

J gene: TRBJ1-3
D gene: NA
clone size: NA
V gene: TRBV5-6
CDR3 DNA: TGTGCCAGCAGCTTGCAGGGAGTTCGCTCTGGAAACACCATATATTTT
CDR3 protein: CASSLQGVRSGNTIYF

J gene: TRBJ2-5
D gene: TRBD1
clone size: NA
V gene: TRBV24-1
CDR3 DNA: TGTGCCACAGGCGGGACAGGGGCCCAAGAGACCCAGTACTTC
CDR3 protein: CATGGTGAQETQYF

J gene: TRBJ1-2
D gene: NA
clone size: NA
V gene: TRBV12-3/TRBV12-4
CDR3 DNA: TGTGCCAGCAGGCGACAGGTATATGGCTACACCTTC
CDR3 protein: CASRRQVYGYTF

J gene: TRBJ1-1
D gene: NA
clone size: NA
V gene: TRBV27
CDR3 DNA: TGTGCCAGCAGCTCCAGGGGGAACACTGAAGCTTTCTTT
CDR3 protein: CASSSRGNTEAFF

J gene: TRBJ1-1
D gene: TRBD1
clone size: NA
V gene: TRBV18
CDR3 DNA: TGTGCCAGCTCACCGAGGACAGGGAACACTGAAGCTTTCTTT
CDR3 protein: CASSPRTGNTEAFF

J gene: TRBJ2-2
D gene: NA
clone size: NA
V gene: TRBV2
CDR3 DNA: TGTGCCAGCAGTGTGTCCGGGGAGCTGTTTTTT
CDR3 protein: CASSVSGELFF

J gene: TRBJ2-1
D gene: NA
clone size: once
V gene: TRBV9
CDR3 DNA: TGTGCCAGCAGCGTAGGAGGACGGGAGGAGCAGTTCTTC
CDR3 protein: CASSVGGREEQFF

J gene: TRBJ2-1
D gene: NA
clone size: NA
V gene: TRBV6-5
CDR3 DNA: TGTGCCAGCAGTTACTCGATGACAGAAGACTACAATGAGCAGTTCTTC
CDR3 protein: CASSYSMTEDYNEQFF

J gene: TRBJ2-2
D gene: TRBD1
clone size: NA
V gene: TRBV5-1
CDR3 DNA: TGCGCCAGCAGTGGTAAACAGGGGGCCGCCGGGGAGCTGTTTTTT
CDR3 protein: CASSGKQGAAGELFF

J gene: TRBJ2-6
D gene: TRBD2
clone size: NA
V gene: TRBV18
CDR3 DNA: TGTGCCAGCTCACTAGGGACTACTGGGGCCAACGTCCTGACTTTC
CDR3 protein: CASSLGTTGANVLTF

J gene: TRBJ1-2
D gene: NA
clone size: NA
V gene: TRBV7-9
CDR3 DNA: TGTGCCAGCAGCTTAGCCCGGACAGCAACTAACTATGGCTACACCTTC
CDR3 protein: CASSLARTATNYGYTF

J gene: TRBJ2-1
D gene: TRBD1
clone size: NA
V gene: TRBV4-3
CDR3 DNA: TGCGCCAGCAGCCAAGATCTCCGGGACAGGGGGGCGGGGGAGCAGTTCTTC
CDR3 protein: CASSQDLRDRGAGEQFF

J gene: TRBJ2-7
D gene: NA
clone size: NA
V gene: TRBV19
CDR3 DNA: TGTGCCAGTAGCACAGGGCCTTCGGACAAGCAGTACTTC
CDR3 protein: CASSTGPSDKQYF

J gene: TRBJ2-7
D gene: TRBD1
clone size: NA
V gene: TRBV4-2
CDR3 DNA: TGTGCCAGCAGCCAAGCCAGGACAGGGAGTGGTATCTACGAGCAGTACTTC
CDR3 protein: CASSQARTGSGIYEQYF

J gene: TRBJ1-5
D gene: NA
clone size: NA
V gene: TRBV18
CDR3 DNA: TGTGCCAGCTCACCACGCGGGGATGATCAGCCCCAGCATTTT
CDR3 protein: CASSPRGDDQPQHF

J gene: TRBJ2-7
D gene: NA
clone size: NA
V gene: TRBV6-1
CDR3 DNA: TGTGCCAGCAGTGAAGCGGCTAGCTACGAGCAGTACTTC
CDR3 protein: CASSEAASYEQYF

J gene: TRBJ2-3
D gene: NA
clone size: NA
V gene: TRBV3-1/TRBV3-2
CDR3 DNA: TGTGCCAGCAGCCAAGTCCCCGGGGTGTACACAGATACGCAGTATTTT
CDR3 protein: CASSQVPGVYTDTQYF

J gene: TRBJ2-3
D gene: TRBD2
clone size: NA
V gene: TRBV29-1
CDR3 DNA: TGCAGCGTTGATGCTGACAGGGGACTAGCGGGAGGGCTACGCTCCGGGATTCGGTATTTT
CDR3 protein: CSVDADRGLAGGLRSGIRYF

J gene: TRBJ2-4
D gene: NA
clone size: once
V gene: TRBV5-6
CDR3 DNA: TGTGCCAGCAGCTTGCGGGCGGCCAAAAACATTCAGTACTTC
CDR3 protein: CASSLRAAKNIQYF

J gene: TRBJ2-4
D gene: NA
clone size: NA
V gene: TRBV7-2
CDR3 DNA: TGTGCCAGCAGCTTAGATCACACGTTAGCCAAAAACATTCAGTACTTC
CDR3 protein: CASSLDHTLAKNIQYF

J gene: TRBJ2-7
D gene: NA
clone size: NA
V gene: TRBV3-1/TRBV3-2
CDR3 DNA: TGTGCCAGCAGCCAAGATAGCACGAGTTCCTACGAGCAGTACTTC
CDR3 protein: CASSQDSTSSYEQYF

J gene: TRBJ2-1
D gene: NA
clone size: NA
V gene: TRBV9
CDR3 DNA: TGTGCCAGCAGCGCCGAGGGAGGAGAACGGTACAATGAGCAGTTCTTC
CDR3 protein: CASSAEGGERYNEQFF

J gene: TRBJ2-7
D gene: TRBD1
clone size: NA
V gene: TRBV6-5
CDR3 DNA: TGTGCCGCGACAGGGTATAACGAGCAGTACTTC
CDR3 protein: CAATGYNEQYF

J gene: TRBJ2-2
D gene: TRBD2
clone size: NA
V gene: TRBV6-5
CDR3 DNA: TGTGCCAGCAGTCGAGCGGGAGCGTCCACCGGGGAGCTGTTTTTT
CDR3 protein: CASSRAGASTGELFF

J gene: TRBJ2-7
D gene: TRBD2
clone size: once
V gene: TRBV19
CDR3 DNA: TGTGCCAGTAGTATTAGGCGGGAGAGCTACGAGCAGTACTTC
CDR3 protein: CASSIRRESYEQYF

J gene: TRBJ2-7
D gene: NA
clone size: NA
V gene: TRBV7-2
CDR3 DNA: TGTGCCAGCAGCTTGGACGACAGCGTAACCTACGAGCAGTACTTC
CDR3 protein: CASSLDDSVTYEQYF

J gene: TRBJ2-3
D gene: TRBD2
clone size: NA
V gene: TRBV5-1
CDR3 DNA: TGCGCCAGCGGGTCCACTAGCGGTCTGTCAGATACGCAGTATTTT
CDR3 protein: CASGSTSGLSDTQYF

J gene: TRBJ2-2
D gene: TRBD2
clone size: NA
V gene: TRBV5-1
CDR3 DNA: TGCGCCAGCAGCCCCCGACTAGCGAGCGGCGGGGAGCTGTTTTTT
CDR3 protein: CASSPRLASGGELFF

J gene: TRBJ2-5
D gene: NA
clone size: once
V gene: TRBV21-1
CDR3 DNA: TGTGCCAGCACTTGCCCCCTCGCGAGACAAGAGACCCAGTACTTC
CDR3 protein: CASTCPLARQETQYF

J gene: TRBJ1-2
D gene: NA
clone size: NA
V gene: TRBV7-3
CDR3 DNA: TGTGCCAGCAGCTTAGGCGGGGCGGGAACTAACTATGGCTACACCTTC
CDR3 protein: CASSLGGAGTNYGYTF

J gene: TRBJ2-7
D gene: NA
clone size: NA
V gene: TRBV19
CDR3 DNA: TGTGCCAGTAGTATTCCCGGGGCTACCTACGAGCAGTACTTC
CDR3 protein: CASSIPGATYEQYF

J gene: TRBJ1-1
D gene: NA
clone size: NA
V gene: TRBV11-2
CDR3 DNA: TGTGCCAGCAGCCGGTCCGCCGGGAACACTGAAGCTTTCTTT
CDR3 protein: CASSRSAGNTEAFF

J gene: TRBJ2-5
D gene: NA
clone size: NA
V gene: TRBV20-1
CDR3 DNA: TGCAGTGCTAGTGCGAGGACACCCAGGACCCAGTACTTC
CDR3 protein: CSASARTPRTQYF

J gene: TRBJ2-1
D gene: NA
clone size: NA
V gene: TRBV29-1
CDR3 DNA: TGCAGCGTTGCTCATGAGCAGTTCTTC
CDR3 protein: CSVAHEQFF

J gene: TRBJ1-2
D gene: NA
clone size: NA
V gene: TRBV15
CDR3 DNA: TGTGCCACCAGCAGAGATAGGGGAACCTATGGCTACACCTTC
CDR3 protein: CATSRDRGTYGYTF

J gene: TRBJ1-1
D gene: NA
clone size: NA
V gene: TRBV21-1
CDR3 DNA: TGTGCCAGCAGCAAAGTCCCGGGGCCGAGCTTGAACACTGAAGCTTTCTTT
CDR3 protein: CASSKVPGPSLNTEAFF

J gene: TRBJ2-7
D gene: NA
clone size: NA
V gene: TRBV19
CDR3 DNA: TGTGCCAGTAGTATCTCACTCGTCCCATCCTACGAGCAGTACTTC
CDR3 protein: CASSISLVPSYEQYF

J gene: TRBJ2-2
D gene: NA
clone size: NA
V gene: TRBV7-8
CDR3 DNA: TGTGCCAGCAGCTTAGCTGGCAGGGTTAGCACCGGGGAGCTGTTTTTT
CDR3 protein: CASSLAGRVSTGELFF

J gene: TRBJ2-3
D gene: TRBD2
clone size: NA
V gene: TRBV5-4
CDR3 DNA: TGTGCCAGCAGCTTGCTAGCGGGAGTAACAGATACGCAGTATTTT
CDR3 protein: CASSLLAGVTDTQYF

J gene: TRBJ2-7
D gene: TRBD1
clone size: NA
V gene: TRBV11-1
CDR3 DNA: TGTGCCAGCGGTCAACCGGGACAGGGCTCCTACGAGCAGTACTTC
CDR3 protein: CASGQPGQGSYEQYF

J gene: TRBJ2-1
D gene: TRBD2
clone size: NA
V gene: TRBV2
CDR3 DNA: TGTGCCAGCCCTGGGACTAGCCAATTGTATGGGCAGTTCTTC
CDR3 protein: CASPGTSQLYGQFF

J gene: TRBJ1-1
D gene: NA
clone size: once
V gene: TRBV6-2/TRBV6-3
CDR3 DNA: TGTGCCAGCAGCGAAGGGGGACACTTGAACACTGAAGCTTTCTTT
CDR3 protein: CASSEGGHLNTEAFF